The rows below give T cell receptor beta chains drawn from one sample of a study of identical twins. TCRdb reprocessed the 5' RACE reads with MiXCR, giving one entry per CDR3 protein. The table shows 250,000 or so distinct CDR3 sequences, with around 8% occurring only once. Another study also made use of these data, one on yellow fever vaccine responses in identical twins.

The specimen sequenced was CD8+ T cells sorted from blood. These receptors were collected from a woman aged 18-29 years in good health. Each CDR3 is given with its conserved first and last residue. The D gene is left open where the match is weak. Some rows have no size entry. The others give once, few or many, or a class for an expanded clone.

j_call d_call clone_size v_call cdr3_nt cdr3_aa
TRBJ1-6 TRBD1 many TRBV5-1 TGCGCCAGCAGCGCGGGACAGGGGGCGGAATCACCCCTCCACTTT CASSAGQGAESPLHF
TRBJ2-5 TRBD1 few TRBV7-9 TGTGCCAGCAGCTTAGTAGGACAGGGAGGACGGCAAGATACCCAGTACTTC CASSLVGQGGRQDTQYF
TRBJ2-6 - few TRBV6-4 TGTGCCAGCAGTGCCAGAAGCTCTGGGGCCAACGTCCTGACTTTC CASSARSSGANVLTF
TRBJ1-1 - few TRBV14 TGTGCCAGCAGCCAGGACATCGGTTGGAACACTGAAGCTTTCTTT CASSQDIGWNTEAFF
TRBJ2-3 - - TRBV7-3 TGTGCCAGCAGCACCGGTACTAGCACAGATACGCAGTATTTT CASSTGTSTDTQYF
TRBJ2-1 TRBD1 many TRBV5-1 TGCGCCAGCAGCTTGGCGGGTCCGACAGGGAACAATGAGCAGTTCTTC CASSLAGPTGNNEQFF
TRBJ2-3 TRBD1 - TRBV19 TGTGCCAGTACCAAGGGACAGGGTAGCACAGATACGCAGTATTTT CASTKGQGSTDTQYF
TRBJ2-3 - few TRBV4-2 TGTGCCAGCAGCCAAGATCAAGGGGATACGCAGTATTTT CASSQDQGDTQYF
TRBJ2-3 - few TRBV7-9 TGTGCCAGCAGCCTCATGGTGGACGCCTACCTCACAGATACGCAGTATTTT CASSLMVDAYLTDTQYF
TRBJ2-1 TRBD2 many TRBV7-9 TGTGCCAGCAGCCCGGGACTAAACAATGAGCAGTTCTTC CASSPGLNNEQFF
TRBJ2-3 TRBD2 - TRBV27 TGTGCCAGCAGTCTCCCGACTAGCGGGGTGCCGACTAGCACAGATACGCAGTATTTT CASSLPTSGVPTSTDTQYF
TRBJ2-1 - few TRBV3-1 TGTGCCAGCAGCCGAGACCCTCTGGCGGCGACCTACAATGAGCAGTTCTTC CASSRDPLAATYNEQFF
TRBJ2-3 TRBD2 - TRBV20-1 TGCAGTGCCGGGACTAGCGGGGATAGCACAGATACGCAGTATTTT CSAGTSGDSTDTQYF
TRBJ2-1 TRBD2 few TRBV7-9 TGTGCCAGCAGCGGGGGTACTAGCGGGAACGGTGAGCAGTTCTTC CASSGGTSGNGEQFF
TRBJ2-2 TRBD1 - TRBV27 TGTGCCAGCAGTCCCTCCTTCTTAGGACAGGGTCCCGGGGAGCTGTTTTTT CASSPSFLGQGPGELFF
TRBJ2-2 - - TRBV7-9 TGTGCCACCTCCAAGGGCACCGGGGAGCTGTTTTTT CATSKGTGELFF
TRBJ2-2 - few TRBV12-3/TRBV12-4 TGTGCCAGCAGTTACGGGGGACTTGGGGGGGAGCTGTTTTTT CASSYGGLGGELFF
TRBJ2-1 TRBD2 few TRBV20-1 TGCAGTGCTAGAGATCCCTTAGCGGGAGTACTTTCTTATGAGCAGTTCTTC CSARDPLAGVLSYEQFF
TRBJ2-1 TRBD1 - TRBV20-1 TGCAGTGCCGGTGGACAGGGATGGACCTACAATGAGCAGTTCTTC CSAGGQGWTYNEQFF
TRBJ2-3 TRBD2 few TRBV6-2/TRBV6-3 TGTGCCAGCAGCACCGAGGGACTACCCACAGATACGCAGTATTTT CASSTEGLPTDTQYF
TRBJ2-1 - few TRBV20-1 TGCAGTGCTAGGCCCTGGGATGAGCAGTTCTTC CSARPWDEQFF
TRBJ2-1 - many TRBV6-5 TGTGCCAGCAGTTACCCTACCGACTACAATGAGCAGTTCTTC CASSYPTDYNEQFF
TRBJ2-3 - - TRBV20-1 TGCAGGGGGGGGGCTAGCGGTTCTAGCACAGATACGCAGTATTTT CRGGASGSSTDTQYF
TRBJ2-3 - - TRBV20-1 TGCAGTGCTAATGGTGGGAAACAGGGCCACAGGGCAGATACGCAGTATTTT CSANGGKQGHRADTQYF
TRBJ2-7 - few TRBV25-1 TGTGCCAGCAGTCTCAGCGGGACAAGCTCCTACGAGCAGTACTTC CASSLSGTSSYEQYF
TRBJ2-1 TRBD2 - TRBV7-9 TGTGCCAGCAAAGCGGGGGGGGTCAATGAGCAGTTCTTC CASKAGGVNEQFF
TRBJ2-3 - - TRBV10-3 TGTGCGGCGAGCGGAGATACGCAGTATTTT CAASGDTQYF
TRBJ1-2 - few TRBV20-1 TGCAGTGCTAGTGCCCTAGAGGGCTACACCTTC CSASALEGYTF
TRBJ1-1 TRBD1 many TRBV5-1 TGCGCCAGCAGCTTGGGGACAGGGATGAACACTGAAGCTTTCTTT CASSLGTGMNTEAFF
TRBJ2-2 - few TRBV9 TGTGCCAGCAGCGTCAACGTTAATTCGAACACCGGGGAGCTGTTTTTT CASSVNVNSNTGELFF
TRBJ2-5 - - TRBV20-1 TGCAGTGCTAGGCTAGACCCCAGGGAGACCCAGTACTTC CSARLDPRETQYF
TRBJ2-2 - few TRBV20-1 TGCAGTGCCACCGACATGGGAACCACAAGTGCCGGGGAGCTGTTTTTT CSATDMGTTSAGELFF
TRBJ2-7 - few TRBV27 TGTGCCAGCAGCTGGACAAACCAAGGCTACGAGCAGTACTTC CASSWTNQGYEQYF
TRBJ2-7 TRBD1 many TRBV29-1 TGCAGCGTTGAATTGGACAGGCCCTACGAGCAGTACTTC CSVELDRPYEQYF
TRBJ2-3 TRBD2 many TRBV9 TGTGCCAGCAGCGTAGTGGAAGCGGGGATCACAGATACGCAGTATTTT CASSVVEAGITDTQYF
TRBJ2-2 - - TRBV7-2 TGTGCCAGCAGCCCTAACCCACTAGGGTCGAACACCGGGGAGCTGTTTTTT CASSPNPLGSNTGELFF
TRBJ2-5 TRBD2 - TRBV27 TGTGCCAGCAGTTTAACGCGGGGGGGAGAGACCCAGTACTTC CASSLTRGGETQYF
TRBJ2-1 TRBD2 many TRBV13 TGTGCCAGCAGCCGTGTGGGACTAGCCTACGATGAGCAGTTCTTC CASSRVGLAYDEQFF
TRBJ2-2 - many TRBV6-2/TRBV6-3 TGTGCCAGCAGTTCAGGATTCGGGGAGCTGTTTTTT CASSSGFGELFF
TRBJ2-3 - few TRBV28 TGTGCCAGCAGTTTACGTTGGGCGACCGATAGCACAGATACGCAGTATTTT CASSLRWATDSTDTQYF
TRBJ2-7 - once TRBV27 TGTGCCAGCAGTTTAGCGAGGGACGGCGGCTACGAGCAGTACTTC CASSLARDGGYEQYF
TRBJ2-3 TRBD2 many TRBV12-3/TRBV12-4 TGTGCCAGCAGTTTTGGAGTAGCGGGGCGAGATACGCAGTATTTT CASSFGVAGRDTQYF
TRBJ1-4 - many TRBV29-1 TGCAGCGTTGTGGGAGGACGTAATGAAAAACTGTTTTTT CSVVGGRNEKLFF
TRBJ2-7 TRBD2 - TRBV20-1 TGCAGTGCTAGAGAAGCGGGGGTTATCTCCTACGAGCAGTACTTC CSAREAGVISYEQYF
TRBJ1-2 TRBD1 - TRBV4-2 TGTGCCAGCAGCCAAGAGGAAGGGACAGTCTATGGCTACACCTTC CASSQEEGTVYGYTF
TRBJ2-1 TRBD2 many TRBV24-1 TGTGCCACCAGTGCTAGCGGGGGGGAAGGCTACAATGAGCAGTTCTTC CATSASGGEGYNEQFF
TRBJ2-2 - many TRBV6-5 TGTGCCAGCAGTTACCTGACTAGTTTAAACGGGGAGCTGTTTTTT CASSYLTSLNGELFF
TRBJ2-7 TRBD1 few TRBV18 TGTGCCAGCTCACCACCGGGACAGGCCGCCGGCGAGCAGTACTTC CASSPPGQAAGEQYF
TRBJ2-2 - many TRBV5-1 TGCGCCAGCAGCTTGACCTCACCCTTCACCGGGGAGCTGTTTTTT CASSLTSPFTGELFF
TRBJ2-3 - many TRBV7-9 TGTGCCAGCAGCTCATCTGGGAGTACAGATACGCAGTATTTT CASSSSGSTDTQYF
TRBJ2-1 - many TRBV6-2/TRBV6-3 TGTGCCAGCAGTTACTCGAGACTCTACAACGAGCAGTTCTTC CASSYSRLYNEQFF
TRBJ1-1 - - TRBV12-3/TRBV12-4 TGTGCCAGCACCCTTCTCACGGGACACACTGAAGCTTTCTTT CASTLLTGHTEAFF
TRBJ1-2 - many TRBV20-1 TGCAGTGCACCACCCAGGTACTATGGCTACACCTTC CSAPPRYYGYTF
TRBJ1-1 TRBD1 once TRBV12-3/TRBV12-4 TGTGCCAGCAGCCCGATCCCTGGACAGGAAGGGAACACTGAAGCTTTCTTT CASSPIPGQEGNTEAFF